These 17 T cell receptor beta chains were sequenced from one sample in a study of CD8+CD57+ T cells in acquired aplastic anemia. Genomic DNA, serving as template, underwent TCR beta VDJ and CDR3 profiling. TCRdb called the reads again in MiXCR, with one record for every CDR3 protein. The data contain some 200,000 distinct CDR3 sequences, roughly 55% of them seen just once; the ten biggest clones take up around 28%. The specimen sequenced was sorted CD4+, CD8+, or CD8+CD57+ T cells (not recorded which) from PBMCs. The receptors originated from a human donor in good health.

The chain employs TRBV11-2 and TRBJ2-5, with a tentative D call TRBD2 (6 bases). Trimming left V 8 bases short and J 2 bases short, with 12 bases between. CDR1 and CDR2 from the germline V gene are SGHAT and FQNNGV. The CDR3 consists of 13 residues. CDR3 region: CASREGLQETQYF. The DNA of the CDR3 is TGTGCCAGCCGCGAGGGACTGCAAGAGACCCAGTACTTC.

The chain uses TRBV29-1 and TRBJ2-2, with a tentative D call TRBD1 (6 bases). Looked up from germline, CDR1 is SQVTM and CDR2 is ANQGSEA. V lost 0 bases and J lost 10, with 6 bases in between. This CDR3 comprises 11 residues. CDR3 residues: CSVEEGAELFF. CDR3 nucleotide sequence: TGCAGCGTTGAAGAGGGGGCGGAGCTGTTTTTT.

This chain links TRBV7-9 with TRBJ1-1; D remains unclear. V was cut by 0 bases and J by 0 bases, with 11 bases left in between. The CDR3 runs 16 residues. The V gene's germline CDR1 is SEHNR and CDR2 FQNEAQ (reference sequence). DNA of the CDR3: TGTGCCAGCAGCTTAGCGAGTGGTCAGTTGAACACTGAAGCTTTCTTT. This encodes CASSLASGQLNTEAFF.

The gene calls are TRBV7-9 and TRBJ1-4; tentatively, D is TRBD1 (6 bases). The CDR3 length is 16 residues. V was clipped by 5 bases and J by 8 bases, with 21 bases between them. Germline V gene lookup returns CDR1 SEHNR and CDR2 FQNEAQ (reference sequence). CDR3 protein: CASSQDPLGTHEKLFF. CDR3 sequence (DNA): TGTGCCAGCAGCCAAGACCCCCTCGGGACACACGAAAAACTGTTTTTT.

This chain connects TRBV20-1 to TRBJ2-1, with 10 nucleotides matching TRBD2. V dropped 0 bases and J dropped 8; count of bases not matched to a gene: 7. The CDR3 contains 15 residues. Germline V lookup: CDR1 DFQATT, CDR2 SNEGSKA (reference sequence). The CDR3, as DNA: TGCAGTGCTAGAGATTGGCCTAGCGGGAGCGATGAGCAGTTCTTC. This translates into CSARDWPSGSDEQFF.

As for this clonotype: Mismatch with germline at one junction end may stem from a read error. This chain joins TRBV7-7 and TRBJ2-3, with D possibly TRBD2 on 5 matching bases. The CDR3 has 14 residues. The germline V gene encodes CDR1 SSHAT and CDR2 FNYEAQ (reference sequence). The CDR3, as DNA: TGTGCTAGCAGCGCCGACTCGCGCGAGGGAACGCAGTATTTT. It is translated as CASSADSREGTQYF.

This chain uses TRBV7-2 with TRBJ1-2, with no clear D. Germline CDR1 reads SGHTA; CDR2 reads FQGNSA. The ends were cut back, 3 bases at V and 4 bases at J, with 9 bases in the middle. The CDR3 contains 13 residues. This CDR3 is CASSLNLPYGYTF. The CDR3, as DNA: TGTGCCAGCAGCTTGAATCTCCCCTATGGCTACACCTTC.

This chain connects TRBV2 to TRBJ2-7, with D possibly TRBD2 on 6 matching bases. The CDR3 runs 13 residues. With 8 bases removed from V and 3 bases from J, the gap between germline ends came to 14 bases. CDR1 and CDR2 (germline): SNHLY, FYNNEI. The CDR3 spells CASGGTEVYEQYF. Here the CDR3 DNA reads TGTGCCAGCGGGGGGACCGAGGTCTACGAGCAGTACTTC.

This clonotype is deemed medium-sized. This chain joins TRBV20-1 and TRBJ1-1; D gene unclear. The CDR3 is 14 amino acids. The germline V gene encodes CDR1 DFQATT and CDR2 SNEGSKA (reference sequence). V shed 3 bases and J shed 1 base, with 12 bases lying between them. CDR3 DNA sequence: TGCAGTGCTAGGACCTACAGCGAGAACACTGAAGCTTTCTTT. Its translation is CSARTYSENTEAFF.

Only one count was recorded for this clonotype. The CDR3 DNA is TGTGCCAGCAGCTTAACAGGTCAGGGCAAGCAGTTCTTC. It translates to CASSLTGQGKQFF. V gene TRBV7-3 combines with J gene TRBJ2-1; tentatively, D is TRBD1 (5 bases). This CDR3 spans 13 amino acids. The germline CDR1 and CDR2 sequences are SGHTA and FQGTGA. With 0 bases removed from V and 11 bases from J, the gap between germline ends came to 11 bases.

This rearrangement joins TRBV11-2 to TRBJ1-2; 7 bases line up with TRBD1. V dropped 6 bases and J dropped 4; count of bases not matched to a gene: 2. Germline lookup yields CDR1 SGHAT and CDR2 FQNNGV. The CDR3 has 12 residues. The CDR3 loop reads CASRQGVYGYTF. For the CDR3, the DNA is TGTGCCAGCAGGCAGGGGGTCTATGGCTACACCTTC.

The rearrangement uses TRBV2 and TRBJ1-2; D possibly corresponds to TRBD1 (6 bases). The CDR3 totals 13 residues. The germline V gene encodes CDR1 SNHLY and CDR2 FYNNEI. Trimming took off 7 bases at V and 2 bases at J, with 11 bases between the two ends. CDR3 bases: TGTGCCAGCACCGAGGGACACAACTATGGCTACACCTTC. Translation gives CASTEGHNYGYTF.

J is TRBJ2-2 and V is TRBV19, with D possibly called TRBD1 or TRBD2 (6 bases each). The CDR3 covers 15 residues. Per the germline V gene, CDR1 is LNHDA and CDR2 is SQIVND (reference sequence). V lost 3 bases, J lost 6 bases, and 14 bases lay in between. This CDR3 is CASSIGDSGAGELFF. The CDR3 coding sequence is TGTGCCAGTAGTATCGGGGACTCAGGGGCCGGGGAGCTGTTTTTT.

The chain combines TRBV7-8 with TRBJ2-3, with 10 bases fitting TRBD2. CDR3 length: 16 residues. Trimming at V came to 1 base and at J to 5 bases, leaving 6 bases not matched to a gene. Germline CDR1 SGHVS, CDR2 FQNEAQ. The CDR3 nucleotides read TGTGCCAGCAGCTTAGTAGCGGGGGGCCAAGGAGATACGCAGTATTTT. It is translated as CASSLVAGGQGDTQYF.

The chain couples TRBV7-9 to TRBJ2-1; TRBD1 matches 8 bases. V lost 5 bases to trimming and J lost 3 bases; unmatched junction nucleotides: 21. Germline assignment: CDR1 SEHNR and CDR2 FQNEAQ (reference sequence). CDR3 length: 20 amino acids. The DNA of the CDR3 is TGTGCCAGCAGCCCAATACCTACCCGACGACAGGGGAATTTCTACAATGAGCAGTTCTTC. It codes for CASSPIPTRRQGNFYNEQFF.

CDR3 sequence (DNA): TGTGCCAGCAGTCCAGGGCGGGGGTACTACGAGCAGTACTTC. It translates to CASSPGRGYYEQYF. V usage is TRBV7-9 and J usage is TRBJ2-7; TRBD2 matches at 7 bases. This CDR3 has 14 amino acids. Per germline, CDR1 SEHNR and CDR2 FQNEAQ (reference sequence). Trimming cost V 6 bases and J 3 bases; bases outside gene matches: 8.

This clonotype was observed many times. This chain links TRBV29-1 with TRBJ2-7; D is ambiguous. Germline-derived CDR1 and CDR2 are SQVTM and ANQGSEA. The CDR3 spans 13 residues. Trimming pared 1 base from V and 0 bases from J, leaving 7 bases between. CDR3 amino acids: CSVEGGTSYEQYF. As DNA, the CDR3 is TGCAGCGTTGAAGGGGGTACCTCCTACGAGCAGTACTTC.